Following are 4 T cell receptor beta chains from one sample sequenced in a study of PD-1 blockade in classical Hodgkin lymphoma. The time point here: cycle 4 day 1 (C4D1), after 5 to 7 weeks of nivolumab. Every one of the patients relapsed after autologous stem cell transplantation (brentuximab vedotin exposure was variable). This table comes from immunoSEQ multiplex PCR, and its TCRdb copy is limited to in-frame clones, with some not included. Of some 25,000 clones in the sample, about 72% were seen once. This specimen consisted of peripheral blood mononuclear cells (PBMCs), obtained before the fourth cycle of nivolumab. Receptors were obtained from a human donor with classical Hodgkin lymphoma.

Many counts were recorded for this clone. The chain recombines TRBV19 with TRBJ2-1; D remains unclear. Germline V gene sequence: CDR1 LNHDA, CDR2 SQIVND (reference sequence). The CDR3 runs to 14 residues. V gave up 3 bases and J gave up 3 bases, with 9 bases separating them. The CDR3 DNA sequence: TGTGCCAGTAGTATTGGGTCTATCTACAATGAGCAGTTCTTC. The encoded protein is CASSIGSIYNEQFF.

The chain combines TRBV6-1 with TRBJ2-3; D is uncertain. The CDR3 has 16 amino acids. The germline gives CDR1 MNHNS, CDR2 SASEGT. The V end lost 2 bases, the J end lost 2 bases, and 14 bases lay between the germline ends. The chain's CDR3 is CASSELGVGITDTQYF. As DNA, the CDR3 is TGTGCCAGCAGTGAACTTGGAGTTGGGATCACAGATACGCAGTATTTT.

This clone was seen only once. The CDR3 sequence is CASRGGTGHFQETQYF. For the CDR3, the DNA is TGCGCCAGCAGAGGGGGAACAGGGCATTTCCAAGAGACCCAGTACTTC. V and J are TRBV5-1 and TRBJ2-5; D perhaps matches TRBD1 (6 bases). Germline loops: CDR1 SGHRS, CDR2 YFSETQ. The CDR3 sequence is 16 residues long. V lost 5 bases to trimming and J lost 1 base, with 18 bases between them.

The V and J genes are TRBV7-3 and TRBJ1-1, with TRBD1 matching 7 bases. Per the germline V gene, CDR1 is SGHTA and CDR2 is FQGTGA. Trimming at V came to 4 bases and at J to 4 bases, leaving 3 bases not matched to a gene. This CDR3 is built from 13 residues. CDR3 nucleotides: TGTGCCAGCAGCTCACAGGGGATCACTGAAGCTTTCTTT. Protein product: CASSSQGITEAFF.